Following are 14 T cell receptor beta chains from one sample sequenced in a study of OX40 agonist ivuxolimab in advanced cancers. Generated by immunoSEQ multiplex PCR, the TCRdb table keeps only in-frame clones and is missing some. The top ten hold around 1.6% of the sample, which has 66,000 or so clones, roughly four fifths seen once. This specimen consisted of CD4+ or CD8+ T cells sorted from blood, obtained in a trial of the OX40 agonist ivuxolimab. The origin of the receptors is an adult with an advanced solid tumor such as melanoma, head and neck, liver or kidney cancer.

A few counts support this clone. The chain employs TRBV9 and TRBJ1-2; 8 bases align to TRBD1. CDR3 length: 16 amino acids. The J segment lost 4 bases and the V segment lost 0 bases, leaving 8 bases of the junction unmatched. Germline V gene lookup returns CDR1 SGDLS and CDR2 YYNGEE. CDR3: CASSVEGPGGVYGYTF. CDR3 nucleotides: TGTGCCAGCAGCGTAGAGGGACCAGGGGGCGTCTATGGCTACACCTTC.

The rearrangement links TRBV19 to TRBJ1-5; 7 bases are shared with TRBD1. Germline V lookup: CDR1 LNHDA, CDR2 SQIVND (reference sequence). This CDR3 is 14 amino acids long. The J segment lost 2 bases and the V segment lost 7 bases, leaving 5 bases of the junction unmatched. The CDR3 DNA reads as TGTGCCAGTACCCTCGGACAGGGCAATCAGCCCCAGCATTTT. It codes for CASTLGQGNQPQHF.

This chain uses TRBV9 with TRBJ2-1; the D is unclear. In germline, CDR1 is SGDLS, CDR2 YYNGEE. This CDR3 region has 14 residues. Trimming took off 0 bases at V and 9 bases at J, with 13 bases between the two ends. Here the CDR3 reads CASSVAPLVTEQFF. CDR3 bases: TGTGCCAGCAGCGTAGCCCCTCTCGTAACTGAGCAGTTCTTC.

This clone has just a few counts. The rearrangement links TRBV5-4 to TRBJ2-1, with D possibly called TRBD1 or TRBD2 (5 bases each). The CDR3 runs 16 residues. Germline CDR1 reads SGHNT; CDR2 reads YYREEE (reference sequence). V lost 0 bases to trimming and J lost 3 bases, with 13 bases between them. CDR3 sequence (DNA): TGTGCCAGCAGCTTGGGGGGGACCCAATTCTACAATGAGCAGTTCTTC. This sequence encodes CASSLGGTQFYNEQFF. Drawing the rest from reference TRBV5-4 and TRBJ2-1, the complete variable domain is ETGVTQSPTHLIKTRGQQVTLRCSSQSGHNTVSWYQQALGQGPQFIFQYYREEENGRGNFPPRFSGLQFPNYSSELNVNALELDDSALYLCASSLGGTQFYNEQFFGPGTRLTVL.

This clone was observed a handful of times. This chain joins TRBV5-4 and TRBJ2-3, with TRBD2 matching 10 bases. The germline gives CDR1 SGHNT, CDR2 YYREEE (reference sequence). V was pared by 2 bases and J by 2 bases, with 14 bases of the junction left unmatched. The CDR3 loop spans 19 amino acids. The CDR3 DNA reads TGTGCCAGCAGCTTTGGGAGCGATCTAGCGGGGGAGTCCACAGATACGCAGTATTTT. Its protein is CASSFGSDLAGESTDTQYF.

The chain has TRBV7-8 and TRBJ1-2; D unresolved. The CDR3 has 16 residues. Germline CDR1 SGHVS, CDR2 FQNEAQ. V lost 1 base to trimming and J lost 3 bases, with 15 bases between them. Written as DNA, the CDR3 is TGTGCCAGCAGCTTAGAGTGGCAGCTGAGTTACTATGGCTACACCTTC. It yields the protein CASSLEWQLSYYGYTF.

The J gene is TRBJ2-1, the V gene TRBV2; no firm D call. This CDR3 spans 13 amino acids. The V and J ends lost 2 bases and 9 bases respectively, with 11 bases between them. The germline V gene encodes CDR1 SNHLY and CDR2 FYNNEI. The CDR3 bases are TGTGCCAGCAGTGAATGTAGGGTTTGTGAGCAGTTCTTC. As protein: CASSECRVCEQFF. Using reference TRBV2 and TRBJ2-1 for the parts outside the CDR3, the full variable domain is EPEVTQTPSHQVTQMGQEVILRCVPISNHLYFYWYRQILGQKVEFLVSFYNNEISEKSEIFDDQFSVERPDGSNFTLKIRSTKLEDSAMYFCASSECRVCEQFFGPGTRLTVL.

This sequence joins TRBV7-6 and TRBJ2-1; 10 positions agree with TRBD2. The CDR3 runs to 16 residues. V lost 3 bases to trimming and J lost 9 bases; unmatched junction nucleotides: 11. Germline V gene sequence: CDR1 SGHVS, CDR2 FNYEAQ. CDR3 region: CASSFWASGGIGEQFF. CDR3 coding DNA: TGTGCCAGCAGCTTCTGGGCTAGCGGGGGAATAGGTGAGCAGTTCTTC.

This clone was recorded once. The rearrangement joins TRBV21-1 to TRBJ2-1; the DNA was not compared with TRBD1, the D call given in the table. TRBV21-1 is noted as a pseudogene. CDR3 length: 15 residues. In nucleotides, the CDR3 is TGTGCCAGCAACATAGGGGGACGGAGTTACAATGAGCAGTTCTTC. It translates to CASNIGGRSYNEQFF.

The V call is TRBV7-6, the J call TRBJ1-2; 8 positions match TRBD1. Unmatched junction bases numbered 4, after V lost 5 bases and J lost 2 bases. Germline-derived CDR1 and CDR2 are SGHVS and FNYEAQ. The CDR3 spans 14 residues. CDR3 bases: TGTGCCAGCAGCCCAGGGGGCGGGAACTATGGCTACACCTTC. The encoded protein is CASSPGGGNYGYTF.

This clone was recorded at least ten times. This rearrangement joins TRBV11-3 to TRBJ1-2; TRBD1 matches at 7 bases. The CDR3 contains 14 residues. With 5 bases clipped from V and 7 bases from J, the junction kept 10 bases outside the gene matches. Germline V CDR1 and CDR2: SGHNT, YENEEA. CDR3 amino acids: CASSPETGSRGYTF. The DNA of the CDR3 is TGTGCCAGCAGCCCGGAGACAGGGTCTCGTGGCTACACCTTC.

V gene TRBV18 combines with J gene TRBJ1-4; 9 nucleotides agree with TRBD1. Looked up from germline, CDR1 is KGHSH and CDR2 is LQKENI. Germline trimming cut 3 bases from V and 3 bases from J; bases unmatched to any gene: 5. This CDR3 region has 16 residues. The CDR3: CASSPRTGDANEKLFF. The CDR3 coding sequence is TGTGCCAGCTCACCCCGGACAGGGGACGCTAATGAAAAACTGTTTTTT.

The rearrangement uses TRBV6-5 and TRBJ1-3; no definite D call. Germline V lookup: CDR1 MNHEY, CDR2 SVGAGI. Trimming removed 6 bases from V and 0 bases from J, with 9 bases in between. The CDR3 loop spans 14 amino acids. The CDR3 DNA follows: TGTGCCAGCAGACAAATCAGCTCTGGAAACACCATATATTTT. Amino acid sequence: CASRQISSGNTIYF.

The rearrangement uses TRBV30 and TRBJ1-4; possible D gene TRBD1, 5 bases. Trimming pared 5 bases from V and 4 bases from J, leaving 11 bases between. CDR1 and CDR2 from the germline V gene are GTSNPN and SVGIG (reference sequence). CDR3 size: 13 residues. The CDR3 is CAWGGENNEKLFF. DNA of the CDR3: TGTGCCTGGGGGGGGGAGAATAATGAAAAACTGTTTTTT.